The next 28 T cell receptor beta chains were all read from a single sample in a study of T-cell reconstitution after alpha-beta-depleted transplantation in children. Unique molecular identifiers were incorporated into the prepared TCRbeta library. TCRdb passed the PCR reads through MiXCR, listing each CDR3 protein once. The sample has about 980,000 distinct CDR3 sequences, about 29% seen once. Source: PBMCs, mostly from graft donor cells, taken 360 days after TCRalphabeta/CD19-depleted stem cell transplant. Every receptor here comes from a boy in the first two years of life who had a stem cell transplant for SCID, so the T cells may come from the graft donor.

Details on this clonotype: A read error may explain this, as a much larger clone is one base away. The chain couples TRBV5-6 to TRBJ2-7; 9 nucleotides match TRBD2. CDR1 is SGHDT, CDR2 YYEEEE, per germline. The length of the CDR3 is 13 residues. DNA for the CDR3: TGTGCCAACAGCCGTAGCGGGGGATACGAGCAGTACTTC. Protein sequence: CANSRSGGYEQYF.

This chain links TRBV7-2 with TRBJ2-2, with 9 nucleotides matching TRBD2. The germline gives CDR1 SGHTA, CDR2 FQGNSA. CDR3 size: 16 residues. Unmatched junction bases numbered 10, after V lost 9 bases and J lost 2 bases. In DNA, the CDR3 is TGTGCCAGTAAACCCATTGGGACTAGCAACACCGGGGAGCTGTTTTTT. Residues: CASKPIGTSNTGELFF.

This clonotype was seen ten or more times. The rearrangement links TRBV5-1 to TRBJ2-3; maybe TRBD2 (7 bases). V lost 1 base, J lost 4 bases, and 10 bases lay in between. CDR1 and CDR2 from the germline V gene are SGHRS and YFSETQ. This CDR3 spans 14 amino acids. The CDR3 coding sequence is TGCGCCAGCAGCTTGACGGGGGGCCCAGATACGCAGTATTTT. It is translated as CASSLTGGPDTQYF.

The J gene is TRBJ1-5, the V gene TRBV6-5, with D unresolved. Germline V CDR1 and CDR2: MNHEY, SVGAGI. This CDR3 is built from 14 residues. Trimming left V 2 bases short and J 6 bases short, with 11 bases between. The CDR3 nucleotides read TGTGCCAGCAGTTACCGGTCCGAACTTCAGCCCCAGCATTTT. It translates to CASSYRSELQPQHF.

The J gene is TRBJ2-4, the V gene TRBV12-3 or TRBV12-4; D not resolved. Trimming removed 2 bases from V and 4 bases from J, with 6 bases in between. The CDR3 has 13 amino acids. The DNA for the CDR3 is TGTGCCAGCAGTTTAAGCAGGAAAAACATTCAGTACTTC. It codes for CASSLSRKNIQYF.

The gene calls are TRBV9 and TRBJ2-2; D is undetermined. The germline gives CDR1 SGDLS, CDR2 YYNGEE. The CDR3 totals 14 residues. Trimming shortened V by 3 bases and J by 5 bases, and 11 bases separated the two germline ends. The CDR3 coding sequence is TGTGCCAGCAGCGCGACAATCGTTACCGGGGAGCTGTTTTTT. This sequence encodes CASSATIVTGELFF.

This clonotype was counted only a few times. The rearrangement joins TRBV28 to TRBJ2-4; D is tentatively TRBD1 or TRBD2 (5 bases each). Trimming shortened V by 6 bases and J by 0 bases, and 12 bases separated the two germline ends. Germline V CDR1 and CDR2: MDHEN, SYDVKM. The length of the CDR3 is 15 residues. The CDR3 bases are TGTGCCAGCAGCCCCTGGGGGTTAGCCAAAAACATTCAGTACTTC. This translates into CASSPWGLAKNIQYF. Filled out from reference TRBV28 and TRBJ2-4, the complete variable domain reads DVKVTQSSRYLVKRTGEKVFLECVQDMDHENMFWYRQDPGLGLRLIYFSYDVKMKEKGDIPEGYSVSREKKERFSLILESASTNQTSMYLCASSPWGLAKNIQYFGAGTRLSVL.

This chain joins TRBV7-8 and TRBJ2-1, with D possibly being TRBD2 (5 bases). This CDR3 has 15 amino acids. With 4 bases removed from V and 8 bases from J, the gap between germline ends came to 18 bases. Germline CDR1 reads SGHVS; CDR2 reads FQNEAQ. Here the CDR3 DNA reads TGTGCCAGCAGCTCCCCGCGGGCAGGAGATTATGAGCAGTTCTTC. Translated: CASSSPRAGDYEQFF.

The sample holds a few counts of this clonotype. The chain recombines TRBV21-1 with TRBJ2-7. TRBV21-1 corresponds to a pseudogene. CDR3 length: 15 amino acids. The CDR3 nucleotides read TGTGCCAGCAGCCGCGGACCTACTCCCTCCTACGAGCAGTACTTC. It encodes CASSRGPTPSYEQYF.

The chain links TRBV7-3 to TRBJ2-7; 7 bases map to TRBD2. Germline V lookup: CDR1 SGHTA, CDR2 FQGTGA. J gave up 2 bases and V 5 bases, and 9 bases lay outside the gene matches. This CDR3 region has 15 residues. The CDR3 nucleotides are TGTGCCAGCAGCCCGGGGGAGGGGAGTCCCTACGAGCAGTACTTC. Its protein is CASSPGEGSPYEQYF.

V usage is TRBV5-1 and J usage is TRBJ2-3; D is ambiguous. CDR1 is SGHRS, CDR2 YFSETQ, per germline. The CDR3 totals 14 residues. Trimming pared 2 bases from V and 0 bases from J, leaving 7 bases between. CDR3 DNA sequence: TGCGCCAGCAGCTTCGAACCTAGCACAGATACGCAGTATTTT. Translated: CASSFEPSTDTQYF.

This clonotype showed up just a few times. The chain couples TRBV30 to TRBJ2-1, with 7 bases that match TRBD1. The J segment lost 9 bases and the V segment lost 7 bases, leaving 6 bases of the junction unmatched. CDR1 and CDR2 from the germline V gene are GTSNPN and SVGIG (reference sequence). The CDR3 has 11 amino acids. CDR3 nucleotides: TGTGCCTCCCAAGGGGGCACTGAGCAGTTCTTC. Protein product: CASQGGTEQFF.

The chain is built from TRBV10-3 and TRBJ2-5; 8 bases fit TRBD1. J was trimmed by 0 bases and V by 8 bases; bases with no gene match: 11. CDR3 size: 16 residues. CDR1 is ENHRY, CDR2 SYGVKD, per germline. The CDR3 here is CAIGQMTGANQETQYF. The CDR3 coding sequence is TGTGCCATCGGCCAGATGACAGGGGCTAACCAAGAGACCCAGTACTTC.

This chain's CDR3 is CSVERVVRGTDTQYF. The CDR3 DNA is TGCAGCGTTGAACGGGTCGTCAGGGGCACAGATACGCAGTATTTT. The chain has TRBV29-1 and TRBJ2-3; possible D gene TRBD1, 5 bases. The CDR3 consists of 15 residues. The germline V gene encodes CDR1 SQVTM and CDR2 ANQGSEA. V shed 2 bases and J shed 1 base, with 13 bases lying between them.

The chain links TRBV29-1 to TRBJ2-1; D tentatively fits TRBD1 or TRBD2 (5 bases each). Trimming left V 3 bases short and J 6 bases short, with 15 bases between. Germline V gene lookup returns CDR1 SQVTM and CDR2 ANQGSEA. The CDR3 has 14 amino acids. Written as DNA, the CDR3 is TGCAGCGTTGAGGGGAGATCCAGGGCCAATGAGCAGTTCTTC. Its translation is CSVEGRSRANEQFF.

This clonotype was observed a handful of times. This rearrangement joins TRBV5-1 to TRBJ2-1; 10 nucleotides agree with TRBD2. Trimming at V came to 4 bases and at J to 4 bases, leaving 17 bases not matched to a gene. The CDR3 length is 19 residues. Germline CDR1 SGHRS, CDR2 YFSETQ. CDR3 in amino acids: CASSRTSGVIKARYNEQFF. Here the CDR3 DNA reads TGCGCCAGCAGCAGGACTAGCGGAGTAATCAAAGCTAGGTACAATGAGCAGTTCTTC. The whole variable domain, remainder taken from reference TRBV5-1 and TRBJ2-1, is KAGVTQTPRYLIKTRGQQVTLSCSPISGHRSVSWYQQTPGQGLQFLFEYFSETQRNKGNFPGRFSGRQFSNSRSEMNVSTLELGDSALYLCASSRTSGVIKARYNEQFFGPGTRLTVL.

The CDR3 protein is CASGNLSREETQYF. DNA of the CDR3: TGTGCCAGCGGAAATTTAAGTAGGGAGGAGACCCAGTACTTC. The chain carries TRBV27 and TRBJ2-5; D perhaps matches TRBD2 (5 bases). The germline CDR1 and CDR2 sequences are MNHEY and SMNVEV (reference sequence). Trimming took off 8 bases at V and 5 bases at J, with 18 bases between the two ends. The length of the CDR3 is 14 residues.

This clonotype was picked up many times. The chain employs TRBV28 and TRBJ2-7; TRBD1 agrees at 7 bases. This CDR3 has 13 amino acids. CDR1 MDHEN and CDR2 SYDVKM come from the germline V gene. V was pared by 8 bases and J by 4 bases, with 8 bases of the junction left unmatched. CDR3 bases: TGTGCCAGCCAACAGGGGTCTGCTTACGAGCAGTACTTC. Translation: CASQQGSAYEQYF.

V usage is TRBV20-1 and J usage is TRBJ1-6; no reliable D call. The germline V and J ends were trimmed by 1 base and 14 bases, with 15 bases remaining between them. CDR1 is DFQATT, CDR2 SNEGSKA, per germline (reference sequence). The CDR3 extends over 13 amino acids. The CDR3 region is CSARGQTGRALHF. CDR3 DNA: TGCAGTGCTAGAGGCCAGACCGGGCGGGCCCTCCACTTT.

This clonotype has a handful of counts. The chain is built from TRBV9 and TRBJ2-1; 8 bases agree with TRBD2. J lost 5 bases, V lost 1 base, and 14 bases had no gene match. The CDR3 extends over 18 amino acids. The V gene's germline CDR1 is SGDLS and CDR2 YYNGEE. CDR3 DNA sequence: TGTGCCAGCAGCGTATTGGGGGCAGTGGGACTAGGGGACAATGAGCAGTTCTTC. Protein product: CASSVLGAVGLGDNEQFF.

This chain uses TRBV12-3 or TRBV12-4 with TRBJ2-6; TRBD2 matches at 7 bases. With 6 bases clipped from V and 2 bases from J, the junction kept 10 bases outside the gene matches. This CDR3 is 17 amino acids long. The CDR3 is CASSSRGRAAGANVLTF. CDR3 sequence (DNA): TGTGCCAGCAGCTCAAGAGGGAGGGCGGCTGGGGCCAACGTCCTGACTTTC.

This clonotype was seen repeatedly, ten times or more. The chain joins TRBV6-1 to TRBJ1-1, with a possible D match to TRBD1 (6 bases). There are 14 residues in the CDR3. Deletions cut 4 bases from V and 1 base from J, with 10 bases between. The germline V gene has CDR1 MNHNS and CDR2 SASEGT. The CDR3 sequence: CASSGGQSNTEAFF. CDR3 bases: TGTGCCAGCAGTGGAGGACAGTCGAACACTGAAGCTTTCTTT.

The genes are TRBV10-3 and TRBJ1-2; 7 positions match TRBD1. The V gene's germline CDR1 is ENHRY and CDR2 SYGVKD. V was clipped by 8 bases and J by 4 bases; unmatched bases: 7. The CDR3 has 13 residues. The CDR3 sequence is CAIGGTVSYGYTF. The DNA for the CDR3 is TGTGCCATCGGAGGGACAGTGTCCTATGGCTACACCTTC.

This clonotype was seen a few times. This chain joins TRBV20-1 and TRBJ2-1, with TRBD2 identical over 7 bases. CDR3 size: 13 residues. Trimming removed 7 bases from V and 10 bases from J; junction bases left unmatched: 13. The germline gives CDR1 DFQATT, CDR2 SNEGSKA (reference sequence). The CDR3 here is CSVGWGKRDEQFF. CDR3 DNA: TGCAGTGTTGGGTGGGGAAAGCGGGACGAGCAGTTCTTC.

The chain carries TRBV3-1 and TRBJ1-1; D unresolved. Germline V gene data show CDR1 as LGHDT and CDR2 as YNNKEL (reference sequence). The CDR3 is 18 residues long. V lost 3 bases to trimming and J lost 0 bases, with 20 bases between them. Written as DNA, the CDR3 is TGTGCCAGCAGCCACTATTCGAAAGGGAACCTCATGAACACTGAAGCTTTCTTT. Residues: CASSHYSKGNLMNTEAFF.

The chain couples TRBV12-3 or TRBV12-4 to TRBJ1-6, with D maybe TRBD1 (6 bases). The CDR3 consists of 18 residues. Deletions cut 5 bases from V and 1 base from J, with 18 bases between. The CDR3 DNA sequence: TGTGCCAGCAGTACCCAAACAGGGAATGGGTCCTATAATTCACCCCTCCACTTT. Protein: CASSTQTGNGSYNSPLHF.

The table lists this clonotype with a few counts. The V call is TRBV6-1, the J call TRBJ2-1; 9 nucleotides match TRBD2. The ends lost 1 base at V and 8 bases at J; junction bases unmatched: 6. Germline loops: CDR1 MNHNS, CDR2 SASEGT. The CDR3 covers 15 residues. The chain's CDR3 is CASSEGGTSRHEQFF. In DNA form, the CDR3 reads TGTGCCAGCAGTGAAGGGGGGACTAGCCGGCATGAGCAGTTCTTC.

This clonotype showed up just once. The rearrangement links TRBV6-1 to TRBJ1-5; TRBD1 is a possible D gene (6 bases). V lost 6 bases and J 1 base, leaving 13 bases between the germline ends. This CDR3 region has 15 residues. From germline, CDR1 is MNHNS and CDR2 SASEGT. CDR3 protein: CASRQGVWSNQPQHF. CDR3 DNA sequence: TGTGCCAGCAGACAGGGAGTATGGAGCAATCAGCCCCAGCATTTT.